The clone carrying this TCR beta chain was seen a few times. The PCR used 60 Vbeta and 13 Jbeta primers. TCRdb keeps only in-frame clones here, not all; method: immunoSEQ multiplex PCR. This table has approximately 140,000 clones, roughly three fifths appearing once. This sample is part of a study of cytomegalovirus exposure and HLA in healthy donors. The CDR3 spans 14 residues. The germline V gene has CDR1 SGHRS and CDR2 YFSETQ. V shed 5 bases and J shed 2 bases, with 13 bases lying between them. This sequence joins TRBV5-1 and TRBJ1-1, with D possibly being TRBD1 (6 bases). Sequencing used PBMCs. The receptor comes from a woman aged 55 to 70 in good health and CMV-seronegative. CDR3: CASRTQGSNTEAFF. CDR3 DNA: TGCGCCAGCAGAACTCAGGGGTCAAACACTGAAGCTTTCTTT. The variable domain in full, with the rest retrieved from reference TRBV5-1 and TRBJ1-1, is KAGVTQTPRYLIKTRGQQVTLSCSPISGHRSVSWYQQTPGQGLQFLFEYFSETQRNKGNFPGRFSGRQFSNSRSEMNVSTLELGDSALYLCASRTQGSNTEAFFGQGTRLTVV.